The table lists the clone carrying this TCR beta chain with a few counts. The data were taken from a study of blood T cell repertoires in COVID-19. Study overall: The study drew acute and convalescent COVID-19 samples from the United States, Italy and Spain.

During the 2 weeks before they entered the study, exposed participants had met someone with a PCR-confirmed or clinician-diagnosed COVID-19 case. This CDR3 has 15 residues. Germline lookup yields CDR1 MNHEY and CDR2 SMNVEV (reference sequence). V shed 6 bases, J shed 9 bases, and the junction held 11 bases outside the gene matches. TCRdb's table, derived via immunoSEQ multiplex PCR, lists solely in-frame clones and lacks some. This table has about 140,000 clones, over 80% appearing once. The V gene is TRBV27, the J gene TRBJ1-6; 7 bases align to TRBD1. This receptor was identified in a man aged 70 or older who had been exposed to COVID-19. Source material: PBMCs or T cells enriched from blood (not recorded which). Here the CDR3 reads CASRVDRSFGSPLHF. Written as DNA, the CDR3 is TGTGCCAGCAGAGTGGACAGGTCTTTCGGTTCACCCCTCCACTTT.